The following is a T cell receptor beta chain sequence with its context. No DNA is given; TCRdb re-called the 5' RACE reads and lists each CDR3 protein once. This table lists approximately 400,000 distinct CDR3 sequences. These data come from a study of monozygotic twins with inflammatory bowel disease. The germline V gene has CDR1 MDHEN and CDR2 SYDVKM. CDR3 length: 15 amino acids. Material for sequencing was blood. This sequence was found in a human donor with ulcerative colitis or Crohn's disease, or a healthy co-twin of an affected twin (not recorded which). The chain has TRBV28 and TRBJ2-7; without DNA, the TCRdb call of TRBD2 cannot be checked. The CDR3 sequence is CASSQLAGVAPEQYF.